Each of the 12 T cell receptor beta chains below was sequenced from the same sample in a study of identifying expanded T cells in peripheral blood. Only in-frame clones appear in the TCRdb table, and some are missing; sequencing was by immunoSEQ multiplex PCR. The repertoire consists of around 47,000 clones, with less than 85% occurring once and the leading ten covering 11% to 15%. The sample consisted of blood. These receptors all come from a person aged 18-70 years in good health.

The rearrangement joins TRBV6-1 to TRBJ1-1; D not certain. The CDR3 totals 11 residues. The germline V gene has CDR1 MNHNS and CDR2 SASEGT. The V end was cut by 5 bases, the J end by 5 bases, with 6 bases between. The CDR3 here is CASSLHTEAFF. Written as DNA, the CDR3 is TGTGCCAGCAGTTTGCATACTGAAGCTTTCTTT.

DNA of the CDR3: TGTGCCAGCAGCTTGGGGGGGGCAATGAACACTGAAGCTTTCTTT. Its translation is CASSLGGAMNTEAFF. This chain links TRBV5-4 with TRBJ1-1, with D possibly being TRBD1 (6 bases). V shed 0 bases and J shed 0 bases, with 9 bases lying between them. Germline loops: CDR1 SGHNT, CDR2 YYREEE (reference sequence). The CDR3 has 15 residues. The full variable domain, completed using reference TRBV5-4 and TRBJ1-1, is ETGVTQSPTHLIKTRGQQVTLRCSSQSGHNTVSWYQQALGQGPQFIFQYYREEENGRGNFPPRFSGLQFPNYSSELNVNALELDDSALYLCASSLGGAMNTEAFFGQGTRLTVV.

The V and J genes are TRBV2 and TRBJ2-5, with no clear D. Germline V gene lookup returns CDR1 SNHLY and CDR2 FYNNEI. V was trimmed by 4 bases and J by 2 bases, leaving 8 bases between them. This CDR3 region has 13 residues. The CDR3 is CASSGQAQETQYF. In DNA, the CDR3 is TGTGCCAGCAGTGGTCAGGCGCAAGAGACCCAGTACTTC.

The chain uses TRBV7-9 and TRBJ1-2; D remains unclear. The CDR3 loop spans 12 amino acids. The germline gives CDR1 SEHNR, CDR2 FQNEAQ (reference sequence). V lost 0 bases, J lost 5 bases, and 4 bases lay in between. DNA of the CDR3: TGTGCCAGCAGCTTAGCGGAATATGGCTACACCTTC. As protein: CASSLAEYGYTF.

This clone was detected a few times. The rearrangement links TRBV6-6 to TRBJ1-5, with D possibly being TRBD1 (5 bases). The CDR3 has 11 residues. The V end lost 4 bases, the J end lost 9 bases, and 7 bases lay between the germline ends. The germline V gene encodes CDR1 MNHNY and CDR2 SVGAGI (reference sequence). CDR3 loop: CASSSGRPQHF. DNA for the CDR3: TGTGCCAGCAGTTCAGGGCGGCCCCAGCATTTT.

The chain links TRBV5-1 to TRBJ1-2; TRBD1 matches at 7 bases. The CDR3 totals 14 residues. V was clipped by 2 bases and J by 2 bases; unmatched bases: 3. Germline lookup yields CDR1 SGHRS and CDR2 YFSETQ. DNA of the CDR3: TGCGCCAGCAGCTTTGGGACAGCGAACTATGGCTACACCTTC. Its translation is CASSFGTANYGYTF. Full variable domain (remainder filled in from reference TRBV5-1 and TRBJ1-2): KAGVTQTPRYLIKTRGQQVTLSCSPISGHRSVSWYQQTPGQGLQFLFEYFSETQRNKGNFPGRFSGRQFSNSRSEMNVSTLELGDSALYLCASSFGTANYGYTFGSGTRLTVV.

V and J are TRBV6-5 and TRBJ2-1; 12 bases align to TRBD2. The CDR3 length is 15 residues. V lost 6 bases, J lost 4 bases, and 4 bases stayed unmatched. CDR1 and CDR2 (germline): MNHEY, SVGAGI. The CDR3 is CASSRTSGGYNEQFF. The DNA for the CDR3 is TGTGCCAGCAGCCGTACTAGCGGGGGGTACAATGAGCAGTTCTTC.

The CDR3 coding sequence is TGTGCCAGCAGCTCGGGACAGGGATACTACGAGCAGTACTTC. This gives the protein CASSSGQGYYEQYF. V and J are TRBV5-5 and TRBJ2-7; 9 positions agree with TRBD1. The germline gives CDR1 SGHKS, CDR2 YYEKEE (reference sequence). Germline trimming cut 3 bases from V and 3 bases from J; bases unmatched to any gene: 4. This CDR3 region has 14 residues.

The CDR3 region is CASSLNQGVLEELFF. CDR3 in DNA: TGTGCCAGCAGCTTGAACCAGGGGGTGCTAGAGGAGCTGTTTTTT. This sequence joins TRBV5-4 and TRBJ2-2, with 7 bases aligning to TRBD1. CDR3 length equals 15 residues. Germline-derived CDR1 and CDR2 are SGHNT and YYREEE (reference sequence). Trimming removed 1 base from V and 10 bases from J; junction bases left unmatched: 10. The whole variable domain, filled in from reference TRBV5-4 and TRBJ2-2, reads ETGVTQSPTHLIKTRGQQVTLRCSSQSGHNTVSWYQQALGQGPQFIFQYYREEENGRGNFPPRFSGLQFPNYSSELNVNALELDDSALYLCASSLNQGVLEELFFGEGSRLTVL.

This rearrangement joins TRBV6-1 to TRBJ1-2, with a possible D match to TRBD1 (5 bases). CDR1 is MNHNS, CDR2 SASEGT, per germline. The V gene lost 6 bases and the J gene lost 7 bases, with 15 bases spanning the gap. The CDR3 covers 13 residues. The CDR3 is CASSGFRGSGYTF. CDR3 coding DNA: TGTGCCAGCAGCGGGTTTAGGGGATCTGGCTACACCTTC.

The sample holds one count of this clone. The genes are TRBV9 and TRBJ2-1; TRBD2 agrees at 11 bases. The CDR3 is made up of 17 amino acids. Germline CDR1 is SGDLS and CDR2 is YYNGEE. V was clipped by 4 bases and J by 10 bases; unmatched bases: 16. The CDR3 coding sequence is TGTGCCAGCAGCCGCCGACAACTAGCGGGGGACTTGAGGGAGCAGTTCTTC. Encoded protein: CASSRRQLAGDLREQFF. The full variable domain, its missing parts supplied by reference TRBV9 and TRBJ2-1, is DSGVTQTPKHLITATGQRVTLRCSPRSGDLSVYWYQQSLDQGLQFLIQYYNGEERAKGNILERFSAQQFPDLHSELNLSSLELGDSALYFCASSRRQLAGDLREQFFGPGTRLTVL.

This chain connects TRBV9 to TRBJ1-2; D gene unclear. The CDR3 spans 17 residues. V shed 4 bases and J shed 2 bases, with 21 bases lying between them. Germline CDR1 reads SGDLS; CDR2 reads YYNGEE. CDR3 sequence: CASSNSRELAANYGYTF. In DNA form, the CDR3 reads TGTGCCAGCAGCAACTCCCGAGAGCTAGCGGCGAACTATGGCTACACCTTC.